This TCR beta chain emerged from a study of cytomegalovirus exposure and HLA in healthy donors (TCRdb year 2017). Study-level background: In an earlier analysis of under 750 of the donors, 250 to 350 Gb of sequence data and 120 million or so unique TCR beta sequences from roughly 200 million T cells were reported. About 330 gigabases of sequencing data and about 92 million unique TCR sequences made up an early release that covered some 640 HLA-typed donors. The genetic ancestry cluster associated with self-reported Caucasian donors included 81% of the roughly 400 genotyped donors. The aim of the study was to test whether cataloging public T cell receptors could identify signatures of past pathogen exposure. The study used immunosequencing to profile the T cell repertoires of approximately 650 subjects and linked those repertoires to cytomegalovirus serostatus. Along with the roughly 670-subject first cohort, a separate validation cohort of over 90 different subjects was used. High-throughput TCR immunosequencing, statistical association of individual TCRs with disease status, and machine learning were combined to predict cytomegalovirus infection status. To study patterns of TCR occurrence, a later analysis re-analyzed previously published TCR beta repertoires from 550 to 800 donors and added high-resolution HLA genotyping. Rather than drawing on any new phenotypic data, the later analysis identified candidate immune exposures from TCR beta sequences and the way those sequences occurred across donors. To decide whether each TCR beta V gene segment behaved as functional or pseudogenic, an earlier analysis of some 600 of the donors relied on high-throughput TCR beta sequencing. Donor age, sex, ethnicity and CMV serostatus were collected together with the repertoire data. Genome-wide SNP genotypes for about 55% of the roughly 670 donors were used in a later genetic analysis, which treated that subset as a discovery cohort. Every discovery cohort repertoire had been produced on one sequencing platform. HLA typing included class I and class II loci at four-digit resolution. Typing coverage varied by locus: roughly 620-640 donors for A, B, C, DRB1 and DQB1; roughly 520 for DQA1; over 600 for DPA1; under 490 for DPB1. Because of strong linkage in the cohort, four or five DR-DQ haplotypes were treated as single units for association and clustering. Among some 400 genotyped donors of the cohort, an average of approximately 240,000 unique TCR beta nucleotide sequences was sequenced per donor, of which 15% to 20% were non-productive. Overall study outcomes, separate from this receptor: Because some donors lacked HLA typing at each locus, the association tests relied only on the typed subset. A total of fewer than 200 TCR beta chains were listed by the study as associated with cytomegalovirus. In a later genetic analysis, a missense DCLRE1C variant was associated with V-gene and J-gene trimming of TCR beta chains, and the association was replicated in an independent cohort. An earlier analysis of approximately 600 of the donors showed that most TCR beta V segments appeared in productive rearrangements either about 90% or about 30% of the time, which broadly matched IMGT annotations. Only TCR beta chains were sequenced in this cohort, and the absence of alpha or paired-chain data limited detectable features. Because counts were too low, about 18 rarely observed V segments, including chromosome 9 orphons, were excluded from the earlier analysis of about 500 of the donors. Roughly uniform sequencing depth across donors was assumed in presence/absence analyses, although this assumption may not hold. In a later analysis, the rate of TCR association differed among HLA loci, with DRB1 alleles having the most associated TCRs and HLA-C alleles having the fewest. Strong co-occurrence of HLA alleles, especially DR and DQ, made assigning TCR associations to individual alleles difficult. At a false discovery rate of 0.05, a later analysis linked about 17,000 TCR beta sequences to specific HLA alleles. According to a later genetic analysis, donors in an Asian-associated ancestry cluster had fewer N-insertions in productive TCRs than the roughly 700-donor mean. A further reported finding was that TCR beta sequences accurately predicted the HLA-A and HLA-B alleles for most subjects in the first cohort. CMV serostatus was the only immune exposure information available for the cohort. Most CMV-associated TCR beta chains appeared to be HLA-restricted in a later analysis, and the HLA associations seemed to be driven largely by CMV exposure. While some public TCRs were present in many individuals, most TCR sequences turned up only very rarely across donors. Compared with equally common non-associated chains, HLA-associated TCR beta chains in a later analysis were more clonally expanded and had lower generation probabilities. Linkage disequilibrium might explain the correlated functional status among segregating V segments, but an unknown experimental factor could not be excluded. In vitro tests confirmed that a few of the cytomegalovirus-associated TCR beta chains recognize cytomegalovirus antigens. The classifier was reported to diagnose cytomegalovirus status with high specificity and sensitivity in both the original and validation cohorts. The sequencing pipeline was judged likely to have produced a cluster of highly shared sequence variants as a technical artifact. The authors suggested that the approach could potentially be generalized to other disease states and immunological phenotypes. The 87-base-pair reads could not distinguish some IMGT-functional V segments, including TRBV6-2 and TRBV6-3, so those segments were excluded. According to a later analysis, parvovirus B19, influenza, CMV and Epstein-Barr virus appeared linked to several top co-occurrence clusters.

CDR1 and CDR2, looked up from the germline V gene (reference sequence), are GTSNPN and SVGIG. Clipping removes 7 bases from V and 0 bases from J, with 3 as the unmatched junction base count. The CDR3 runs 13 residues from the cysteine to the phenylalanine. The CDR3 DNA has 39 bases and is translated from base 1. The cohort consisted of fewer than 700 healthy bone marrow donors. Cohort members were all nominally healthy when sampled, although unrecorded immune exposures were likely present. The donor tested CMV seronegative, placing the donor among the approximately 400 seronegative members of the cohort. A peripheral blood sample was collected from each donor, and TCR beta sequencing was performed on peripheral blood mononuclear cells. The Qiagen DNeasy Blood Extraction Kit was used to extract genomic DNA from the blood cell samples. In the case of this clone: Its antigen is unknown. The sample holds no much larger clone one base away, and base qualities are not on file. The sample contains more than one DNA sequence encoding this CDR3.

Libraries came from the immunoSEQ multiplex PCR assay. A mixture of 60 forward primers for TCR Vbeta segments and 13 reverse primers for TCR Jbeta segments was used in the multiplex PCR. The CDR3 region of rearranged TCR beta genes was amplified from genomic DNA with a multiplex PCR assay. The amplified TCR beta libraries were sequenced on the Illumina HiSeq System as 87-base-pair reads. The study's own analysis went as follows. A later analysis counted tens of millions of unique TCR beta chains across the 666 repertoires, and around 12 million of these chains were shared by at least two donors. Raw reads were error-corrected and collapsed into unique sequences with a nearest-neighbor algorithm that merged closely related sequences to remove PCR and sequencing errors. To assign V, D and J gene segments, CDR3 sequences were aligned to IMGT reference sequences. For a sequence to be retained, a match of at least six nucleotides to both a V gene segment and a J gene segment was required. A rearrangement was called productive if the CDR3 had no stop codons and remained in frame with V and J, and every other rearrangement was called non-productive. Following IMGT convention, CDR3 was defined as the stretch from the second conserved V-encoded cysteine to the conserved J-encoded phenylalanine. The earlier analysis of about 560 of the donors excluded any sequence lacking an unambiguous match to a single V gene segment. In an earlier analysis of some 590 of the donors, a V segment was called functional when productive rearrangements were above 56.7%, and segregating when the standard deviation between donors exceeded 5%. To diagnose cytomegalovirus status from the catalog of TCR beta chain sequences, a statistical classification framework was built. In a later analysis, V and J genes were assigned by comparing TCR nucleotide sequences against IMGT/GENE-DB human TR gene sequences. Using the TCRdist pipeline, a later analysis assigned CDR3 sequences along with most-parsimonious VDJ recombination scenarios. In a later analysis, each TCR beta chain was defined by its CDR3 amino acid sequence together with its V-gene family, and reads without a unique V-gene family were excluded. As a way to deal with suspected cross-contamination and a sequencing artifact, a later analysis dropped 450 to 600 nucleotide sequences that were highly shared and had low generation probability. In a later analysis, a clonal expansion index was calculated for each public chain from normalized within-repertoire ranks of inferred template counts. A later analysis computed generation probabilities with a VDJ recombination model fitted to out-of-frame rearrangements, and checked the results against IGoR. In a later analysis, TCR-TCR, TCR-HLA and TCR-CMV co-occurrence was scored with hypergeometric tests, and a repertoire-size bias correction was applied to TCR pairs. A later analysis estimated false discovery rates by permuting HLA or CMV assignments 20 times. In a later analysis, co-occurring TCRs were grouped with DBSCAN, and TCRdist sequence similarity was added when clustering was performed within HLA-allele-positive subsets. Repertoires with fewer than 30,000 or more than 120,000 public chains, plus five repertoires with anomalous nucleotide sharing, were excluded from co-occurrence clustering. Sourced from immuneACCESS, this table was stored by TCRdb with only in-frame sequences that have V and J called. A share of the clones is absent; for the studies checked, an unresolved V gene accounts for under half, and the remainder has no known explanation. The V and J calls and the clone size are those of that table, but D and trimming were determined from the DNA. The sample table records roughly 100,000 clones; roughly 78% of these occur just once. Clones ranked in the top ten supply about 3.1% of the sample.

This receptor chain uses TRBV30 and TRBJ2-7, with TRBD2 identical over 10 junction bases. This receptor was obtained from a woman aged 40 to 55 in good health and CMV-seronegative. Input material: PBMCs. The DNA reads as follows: TGTGCCTTGAGCGGGGGGGACTCCTACGAGCAGTACTTC. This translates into CALSGGDSYEQYF.